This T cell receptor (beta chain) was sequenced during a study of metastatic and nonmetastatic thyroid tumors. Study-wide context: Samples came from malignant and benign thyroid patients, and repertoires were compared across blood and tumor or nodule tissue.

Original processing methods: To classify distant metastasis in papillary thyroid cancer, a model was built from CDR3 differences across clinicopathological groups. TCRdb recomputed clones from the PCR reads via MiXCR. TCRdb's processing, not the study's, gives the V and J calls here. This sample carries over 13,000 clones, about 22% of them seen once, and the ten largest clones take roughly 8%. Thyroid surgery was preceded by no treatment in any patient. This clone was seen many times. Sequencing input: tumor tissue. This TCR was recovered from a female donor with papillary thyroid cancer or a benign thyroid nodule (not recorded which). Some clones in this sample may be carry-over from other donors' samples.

In DNA form, the CDR3 reads TGTGCCAGCAGCAGACGAAGGGATGAGCAGTTCTTC. Amino acids: CASSRRRDEQFF. V and J are TRBV13 and TRBJ2-1; D gene unclear. CDR3 size: 12 residues. In germline, CDR1 is PRHDT, CDR2 FYEKMQ (reference sequence). V was shortened by 5 bases and J by 8 bases, with 10 bases between the two germline ends.